The T cell receptor (beta chain) described here comes from a study of blood T cell repertoires in COVID-19. Study in general: Samples representing acute and convalescent COVID-19 were sourced from the United States, Italy and Spain. Sources were T cells, B-cell-depleted T cells, or PBMCs; the material itself was cDNA or gDNA.

This clone has just a few counts. The authors' processing: Reference gene primer amplification in the assay estimated nucleated cell counts. The assay was immunoSEQ multiplex PCR, and TCRdb's table has in-frame clones only and misses some. The DNA was the basis for D and trimming; V, J and clone size are from that table. The table records about 240,000 clones, around 83% of them present only once. CDR1 is KGHSH, CDR2 LQKENI, per germline. The CDR3 is made up of 15 amino acids. The ends were cut back, 0 bases at V and 1 base at J, with 9 bases in the middle. This chain links TRBV18 with TRBJ1-2; D not resolved. The receptor comes from a woman aged 18-30 years with acute or convalescent COVID-19. The specimen sequenced was peripheral blood. As DNA, the CDR3 is TGTGCCAGCTCACCACCGGTTGCGAATAACTATGGCTACACCTTC. Translated: CASSPPVANNYGYTF.